This paragraph covers one TCR beta chain sequence. The antigen is unknown. Alongside a J-beta primer mix, a sample-barcoded 5' primer served in a second PCR lasting about 7 to 12 cycles. From the 5' RACE reads, TCRdb called clonotypes with MiXCR, one entry per CDR3 protein. The data contain 1.5 million to 2 million distinct CDR3 sequences, about two fifths of them singletons. The data originate from a study of blood T cells in healthy people across ages. Donation came from healthy Caucasian individuals in Russia who were aged about 6 to 95. At least 5.5 micrograms of total RNA were extracted per sample. Broader study findings: In older individuals, TCR beta diversity per million T cells was lower, falling roughly linearly with age.

CDR3 length: 18 residues. The trim removed 6 bases at V and 1 base at J, leaving 13 bases unmatched. Germline values: CDR1 SQVTM, CDR2 ANQGSEA. The source material was blood. The chain has TRBV29-1 and TRBJ1-6; 9 bases fit TRBD1. The TCR was taken from a human donor in good health. CDR3 nucleotides: TGCAGCGTCGAGTGTAGGACAGGGGACAAATCCTATAATTCACCCCTCCACTTT. Its protein product is CSVECRTGDKSYNSPLHF.